This passage covers 23 T cell receptor beta chains from one sample sequenced in a study of regulatory T cells in long-lasting Graves disease. Arm-PCR with iRepertoire HTBI primers amplified the CDR3 regions for these TCR beta libraries. TCRdb recomputed calls from the multiplex PCR reads with MiXCR, one row per CDR3 protein. The sample lists roughly 400,000 distinct CDR3 sequences; approximately 16% were seen once. Time point meaning: newly diagnosed GD, antithyroid drugs for less than 3 months. Extracted PBMC RNA gave rise to the TCR library. These data also formed part of another study, on T cells in Graves' hyperthyroidism and ophthalmopathy.

The specimen was peripheral blood mononuclear cells (PBMCs), collected at new diagnosis, from a patient treated with antithyroid drugs. These receptors originate from a woman between 18 and 30 years old with Graves disease.

Many counts were recorded for this clonotype. The chain recombines TRBV27 with TRBJ2-1; 9 nucleotides match TRBD2. This CDR3 has 16 residues. J gave up 6 bases and V 5 bases, and 11 bases lay outside the gene matches. From germline, CDR1 is MNHEY and CDR2 SMNVEV (reference sequence). The CDR3 protein is CASSTLLGTSSNEQFF. The CDR3 nucleotides are TGTGCCAGCAGTACCCTCCTCGGGACTAGCAGCAATGAGCAGTTCTTC.

The J gene is TRBJ2-7, the V gene TRBV18; TRBD1 matches 8 bases. From germline, CDR1 is KGHSH and CDR2 LQKENI. After removal of 6 bases from V and 2 bases from J, the junction contained 9 bases not matched to a gene. This CDR3 contains 15 residues. CDR3 in DNA: TGTGCCAGCTCCGTAGGACAGGGAACAACCTACGAGCAGTACTTC. It is translated as CASSVGQGTTYEQYF.

This clonotype was observed many times. The J gene is TRBJ2-1, the V gene TRBV11-2; TRBD1 aligns across 8 bases. The CDR3 spans 17 residues. CDR1 is SGHAT and CDR2 is FQNNGV in the germline V gene. J was trimmed by 10 bases and V by 1 base; bases with no gene match: 15. This CDR3 is CASSLGFGQGAPREQFF. CDR3 nucleotide sequence: TGTGCCAGCAGCTTAGGATTCGGGCAGGGGGCACCGAGGGAGCAGTTCTTC.

Many counts were recorded for this clonotype. V is TRBV6-2 or TRBV6-3 and J is TRBJ2-3, with 7 bases aligning to TRBD2. The CDR3 is 16 residues long. Losses at the gene ends were 6 bases for V and 5 bases for J; bases not matched to a gene: 14. Germline CDR1 MNHEY, CDR2 SVGEGT. CDR3 bases: TGTGCCAGCAGCTACCCGCCAGCGGGGAACAAAGATACGCAGTATTTT. This sequence encodes CASSYPPAGNKDTQYF.

The CDR3: CASSQGSSGRFATDTEYF. CDR3 in DNA: TGTGCCAGCAGCCAAGGCTCTAGCGGGAGGTTCGCGACAGATACGGAGTATTTT. The chain has TRBV3-2 and TRBJ2-3; TRBD2, the table's D call, was not compared with the DNA. TRBV3-2 is given as a pseudogene. There are 18 residues in the CDR3.

This chain joins TRBV6-2 or TRBV6-3 and TRBJ2-3; maybe TRBD2 (5 bases). In germline, CDR1 is MNHEY, CDR2 SVGEGT. This CDR3 spans 20 amino acids. Trimming pared 0 bases from V and 0 bases from J, leaving 22 bases between. CDR3 DNA: TGTGCCAGCAGTTACTCGATCAGAGGCCGACTAAAGAATAGCACAGATACGCAGTATTTT. Protein product: CASSYSIRGRLKNSTDTQYF.

A few counts support this clonotype. The chain has TRBV19 and TRBJ1-5; D gene ambiguous. The CDR3 length is 13 residues. The germline V and J ends were trimmed by 7 bases and 0 bases, with 7 bases remaining between them. The V gene's germline CDR1 is LNHDA and CDR2 SQIVND (reference sequence). CDR3 DNA sequence: TGTGCCAGTACCTTTGGTAGCAATCAGCCCCAGCATTTT. Protein sequence: CASTFGSNQPQHF.

In its sample, this clonotype was seen many times. This chain uses TRBV27 with TRBJ1-2, with D unresolved. Looked up from germline, CDR1 is MNHEY and CDR2 is SMNVEV (reference sequence). The germline V and J ends were trimmed by 6 bases and 8 bases, with 13 bases remaining between them. CDR3 length: 12 amino acids. The CDR3 loop reads CASSSPPDGYTF. The CDR3 coding sequence is TGTGCCAGCAGCTCCCCCCCGGACGGCTACACCTTC.

The chain joins TRBV30 to TRBJ2-7; tentative D call: TRBD2 (5 bases). The CDR3 spans 13 residues. Germline loops: CDR1 GTSNPN, CDR2 SVGIG (reference sequence). The CDR3 DNA follows: TGTGCTGTACGAACCGACTACACCTACGAGCAGTACTTC. The encoded protein is CAVRTDYTYEQYF.

This clonotype was recorded many times. For the CDR3, the DNA is TGTGCCAGCAGTTTACCGGGACTAGCTAACAATGAGCAGTTCTTC. Protein: CASSLPGLANNEQFF. V and J are TRBV28 and TRBJ2-1; 9 bases are shared with TRBD2. Germline values: CDR1 MDHEN, CDR2 SYDVKM. The junction had 4 bases not matched to a gene; V was cut back by 2 bases and J by 5 bases. There are 15 residues in the CDR3.

The V and J genes are TRBV25-1 and TRBJ2-7; 11 bases match TRBD2. The V and J ends lost 5 bases and 4 bases, in that order; junction bases with no gene match: 7. The germline V gene has CDR1 MGHDK and CDR2 SYGVNS. This CDR3 is 15 amino acids long. This chain's CDR3 is CASSRSGTSGYEQYF. The CDR3 region has the DNA TGTGCCAGCAGTAGATCCGGGACTAGCGGTTACGAGCAGTACTTC.

In its sample, this clonotype was seen many times. The chain is built from TRBV7-9 and TRBJ2-3; no clear D. V lost 5 bases and J lost 3, with 9 bases in between. CDR1 is SEHNR and CDR2 is FQNEAQ in the germline V gene (reference sequence). This CDR3 is built from 13 residues. The CDR3 sequence is CASSQESTDTQYF. The CDR3 DNA sequence: TGTGCCAGCAGCCAAGAGAGTACAGATACGCAGTATTTT.

This rearrangement joins TRBV7-9 to TRBJ2-1, with TRBD2 as a possible D gene (5 bases). Trimming stripped 6 bases from V and 0 bases from J, with 12 bases between. The V gene's germline CDR1 is SEHNR and CDR2 FQNEAQ (reference sequence). The CDR3 is 15 residues long. In DNA form, the CDR3 reads TGTGCCAGCAGTTTTAGGGAGTTCTCCTACAATGAGCAGTTCTTC. Translation: CASSFREFSYNEQFF.

The chain links TRBV6-2 or TRBV6-3 to TRBJ2-1; D possibly uses TRBD1 or TRBD2 (5 bases each). The CDR3 contains 15 residues. In germline, CDR1 is MNHEY, CDR2 SVGEGT. The V end lost 2 bases, the J end lost 4 bases, and 12 bases lay between the germline ends. In DNA form, the CDR3 reads TGTGCCAGCAGTTACACCGAGGGGAAATACAATGAGCAGTTCTTC. Translating it yields CASSYTEGKYNEQFF.

Many counts were recorded for this clonotype. This rearrangement joins TRBV20-1 to TRBJ2-7; 8 nucleotides match TRBD2. The CDR3 spans 19 residues. Germline loops: CDR1 DFQATT, CDR2 SNEGSKA (reference sequence). V was clipped by 1 base and J by 2 bases; unmatched bases: 19. This CDR3 is CSARARGKAGGLPTYEQYF. The CDR3 bases are TGCAGTGCTAGAGCCCGAGGGAAGGCGGGAGGTCTTCCAACCTACGAGCAGTACTTC.

This clonotype was detected many times. The CDR3 sequence is CASSPGGLNSPLHF. The CDR3 DNA reads TGTGCCAGCTCACCGGGAGGGTTGAATTCACCCCTCCACTTT. The J gene is TRBJ1-6, the V gene TRBV18; no clear D gene. V was clipped by 3 bases and J by 7 bases, with 10 bases between them. Germline V gene sequence: CDR1 KGHSH, CDR2 LQKENI. The CDR3 sequence is 14 residues long.

The table lists this clonotype with a few counts. This chain connects TRBV20-1 to TRBJ2-2; D not resolved. The length of the CDR3 is 14 residues. V gave up 5 bases and J gave up 4 bases, with 14 bases separating them. Germline CDR1 reads DFQATT; CDR2 reads SNEGSKA (reference sequence). CDR3 sequence (DNA): TGCAGTGCTTCAAGGCTGGAAATCACCGGGGAGCTGTTTTTT. Protein product: CSASRLEITGELFF.

This clonotype was counted many times. This chain links TRBV2 with TRBJ2-2; D remains unclear. This CDR3 contains 13 residues. V was cut by 7 bases and J by 4 bases, with 10 bases left in between. CDR1 is SNHLY, CDR2 FYNNEI, per germline. The CDR3: CASNPAGTGELFF. In DNA, the CDR3 is TGTGCCAGCAACCCCGCTGGCACCGGGGAGCTGTTTTTT.

This clonotype was detected ten times or more. The V and J genes are TRBV28 and TRBJ2-5; D is unresolved. Germline V gene lookup returns CDR1 MDHEN and CDR2 SYDVKM. V lost 10 bases to trimming and J lost 2 bases, with 5 bases between them. This CDR3 has 10 amino acids. The CDR3 is CATKQETQYF. CDR3 in DNA: TGTGCCACCAAACAAGAGACCCAGTACTTC.

This clonotype came up many times. The CDR3 is CASSLFGLHHNEQFF. The CDR3 DNA sequence: TGTGCCAGCAGTTTGTTCGGACTACATCACAATGAGCAGTTCTTC. J is TRBJ2-1 and V is TRBV27; D is possibly TRBD2 (6 bases). Trimming cost V 3 bases and J 5 bases, with 14 bases left between them. The CDR3 length is 15 residues. Germline loops: CDR1 MNHEY, CDR2 SMNVEV (reference sequence).

This clonotype showed up just a few times. Given the absence of the conserved phenylalanine or tryptophan at the CDR3 end, a read error is likely. This rearrangement joins TRBV7-3 to TRBJ2-1; the D is unclear. The V and J ends lost 2 bases and 10 bases respectively, with 6 bases between them. This CDR3 is 11 amino acids long. Germline CDR1 reads SGHTA; CDR2 reads FQGTGA. This chain's CDR3 is CASSLGSEQFL. CDR3 coding DNA: TGTGCCAGCAGCTTAGGAAGCGAGCAGTTCCTC.

About this clonotype: This likely came from a read error, as a far larger clone is one base away. The chain couples TRBV3-1 to TRBJ2-3; 11 nucleotides line up with TRBD2. CDR3 length: 15 residues. From germline, CDR1 is LGHDT and CDR2 YNNKEL (reference sequence). CDR3 sequence reads: CASSGLAGLTDTEYF. CDR3 nucleotides: TGTGCCAGCAGCGGACTAGCGGGCCTCACAGATACGGAGTATTTT.

Of note for this clonotype: This clone may be a read error of a much larger clone one base away. The chain is built from TRBV28 and TRBJ1-5; maybe TRBD1 (6 bases). The CDR3 contains 15 residues. Germline values: CDR1 MDHEN, CDR2 SYDVKM. V was shortened by 3 bases and J by 4 bases, with 13 bases between the two germline ends. Here the CDR3 reads CASSFGGALNQPQHF. In DNA, the CDR3 is TGTGCCAGCAGTTTTGGGGGGGCTTTGAATCAGCCCCAGCATTTT.